This TCR beta chain was identified during a study of cytotoxic CD8 clonotypes in ibrutinib-treated CLL. In the study overall: Per sample, productive templates averaged about 240,000 and productive rearrangements averaged about 100,000.

Method: immunoSEQ multiplex PCR; TCRdb's copy keeps in-frame clones and lacks some. Of 150,000 to 200,000 clones in the sample, about four fifths were seen once. Details on this clone: What it binds is not known.

Study-wide findings and caveats: Baseline clonality, higher than in age-matched healthy donors, tracked circulating CD8+ T-cell counts.

Germline CDR1 GTSNPN, CDR2 SVGIG (reference sequence). Trimming took 4 bases from V and 7 from J, leaving 10 bases between them. This CDR3 comprises 11 residues. This sequence was found in a human donor with chronic lymphocytic leukemia. Sequenced material: PBMCs, taken after 12 months of ibrutinib treatment. J is TRBJ1-2 and V is TRBV30; D is uncertain. The CDR3 DNA is TGTGCCTGGACCGGGAAGGGTGGCTACACCTTC. This encodes CAWTGKGGYTF.